This record concerns one TCR beta chain sequence. The sample comes from a study of spatial heterogeneity in lung cancer. V dropped 3 bases and J dropped 9 bases, with 17 bases sitting between them. Germline CDR1 is SGHAT and CDR2 is FQNNGV. The CDR3 is 14 amino acids. TCRdb recomputed calls from the 5' RACE reads with MiXCR, one row per CDR3 protein. The repertoire holds over 85,000 distinct CDR3 sequences, with 15% to 20% as singletons. Noted time point: blood at routine non-recurrence follow-up after resection. This specimen consisted of PBMCs, obtained at follow-up. The chain carries TRBV11-2 and TRBJ2-5; D is undetermined. This clonotype was sampled from a male donor with early-stage non-small cell lung cancer. The CDR3 nucleotides read TGTGCCAGCAGCTTGGGCGAGGTTTTCGAGTCCCAGTACTTC. The encoded protein is CASSLGEVFESQYF.